Below, one T cell receptor (beta chain) is given with its context. Its antigen remains unknown. The sequenced template was cDNA made from the entire isolated RNA. Generated by immunoSEQ multiplex PCR, the TCRdb table keeps only in-frame clones and is missing some. The sample contains hundreds of thousands of clones, 13% of which appear only once. The germline CDR1 and CDR2 sequences are MGHRA and YSYEKL. V was cut by 1 base and J by 7 bases, with 11 bases left in between. The CDR3 runs to 14 residues. CD4+ naive, central memory, regulatory and stem cell-like memory cells were sorted via CD45RO/CCR7/CD25/CD127/CD95/CD27. The data stem from a study of beta chain features in type 1 diabetes. Overall study results and limits: Any HLA effect on TCRB rearrangement was left unresolved by small sub-analyses. TCRB repertoires of naive, central memory and Treg cells appeared more similar among patients than among healthy donors. All four CD4+ subsets from Type 1 diabetes patients carried moderately but significantly shorter TCRB CDR3s.

The TCR comes from a man between 18 and 35 years old with type 1 diabetes. The J gene is TRBJ1-5, the V gene TRBV4-1; TRBD1 is a possible D gene (6 bases). Sequencing was done on a sample of naive CD4+ T cells from blood. The CDR3 bases are TGCGCCAGCAGCCAAGTAGGGGGGGACCAGCCCCAGCATTTT. Residues: CASSQVGGDQPQHF.